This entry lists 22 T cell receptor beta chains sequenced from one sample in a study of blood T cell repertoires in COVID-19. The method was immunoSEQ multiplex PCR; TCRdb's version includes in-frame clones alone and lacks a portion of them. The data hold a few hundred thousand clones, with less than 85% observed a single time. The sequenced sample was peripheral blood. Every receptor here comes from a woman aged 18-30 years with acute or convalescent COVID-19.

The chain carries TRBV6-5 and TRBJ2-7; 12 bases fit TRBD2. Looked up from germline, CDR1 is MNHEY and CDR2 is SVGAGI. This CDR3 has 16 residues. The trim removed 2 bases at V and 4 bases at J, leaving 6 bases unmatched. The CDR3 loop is CASSYDPSGRVYEQYF. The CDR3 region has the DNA TGTGCCAGCAGTTACGACCCTAGCGGGAGGGTTTACGAGCAGTACTTC.

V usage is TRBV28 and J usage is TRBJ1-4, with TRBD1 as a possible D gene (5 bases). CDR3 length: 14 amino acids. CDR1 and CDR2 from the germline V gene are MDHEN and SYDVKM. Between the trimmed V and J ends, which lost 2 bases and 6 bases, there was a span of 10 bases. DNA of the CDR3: TGTGCCAGCAGTTTAGTAGGGGAGGATGAAAAACTGTTTTTT. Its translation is CASSLVGEDEKLFF.

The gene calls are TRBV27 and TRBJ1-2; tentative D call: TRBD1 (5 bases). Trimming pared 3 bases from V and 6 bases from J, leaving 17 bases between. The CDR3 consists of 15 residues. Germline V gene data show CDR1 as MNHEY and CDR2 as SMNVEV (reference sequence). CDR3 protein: CASSFSGGALDGYTF. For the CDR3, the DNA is TGTGCCAGCAGTTTCTCGGGGGGAGCGCTCGATGGCTACACCTTC.

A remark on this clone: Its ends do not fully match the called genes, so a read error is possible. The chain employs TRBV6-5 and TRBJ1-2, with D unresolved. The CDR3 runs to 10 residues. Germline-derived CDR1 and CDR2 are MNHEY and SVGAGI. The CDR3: CASSSDKKPF. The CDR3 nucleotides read TGTGCCAGCAGCTCTGACAAGAAACCCTTC.

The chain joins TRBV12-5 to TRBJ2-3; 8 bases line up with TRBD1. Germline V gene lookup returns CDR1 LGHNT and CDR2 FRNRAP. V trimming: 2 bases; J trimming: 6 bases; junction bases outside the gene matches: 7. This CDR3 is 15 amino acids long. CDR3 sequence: CASGLRRRDRDTQYF. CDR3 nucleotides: TGTGCTAGTGGTTTGAGACGCCGGGACAGGGATACGCAGTATTTT. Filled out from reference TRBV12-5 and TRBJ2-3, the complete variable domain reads DARVTQTPRHKVTEMGQEVTMRCQPILGHNTVFWYRQTMMQGLELLAYFRNRAPLDDSGMPKDRFSAEMPDATLATLKIQPSEPRDSAVYFCASGLRRRDRDTQYFGPGTRLTVL.

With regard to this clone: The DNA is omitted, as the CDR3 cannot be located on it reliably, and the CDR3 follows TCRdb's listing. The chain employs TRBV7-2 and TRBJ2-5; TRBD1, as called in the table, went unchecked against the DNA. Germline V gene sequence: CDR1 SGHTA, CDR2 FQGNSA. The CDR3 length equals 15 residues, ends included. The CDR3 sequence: CASSRTGGFLETQYF.

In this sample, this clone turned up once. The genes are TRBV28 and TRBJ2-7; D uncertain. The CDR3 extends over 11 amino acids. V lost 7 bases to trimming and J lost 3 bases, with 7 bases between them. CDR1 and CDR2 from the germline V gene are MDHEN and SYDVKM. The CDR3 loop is CASMSDYEQYF. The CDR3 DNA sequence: TGTGCCAGCATGAGTGACTACGAGCAGTACTTC.

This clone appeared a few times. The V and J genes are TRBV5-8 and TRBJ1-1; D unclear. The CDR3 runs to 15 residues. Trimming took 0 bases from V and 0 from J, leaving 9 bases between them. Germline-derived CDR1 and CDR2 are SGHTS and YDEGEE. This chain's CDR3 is CASSLAGGMNTEAFF. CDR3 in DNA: TGTGCCAGCAGCTTGGCCGGCGGGATGAACACTGAAGCTTTCTTT.

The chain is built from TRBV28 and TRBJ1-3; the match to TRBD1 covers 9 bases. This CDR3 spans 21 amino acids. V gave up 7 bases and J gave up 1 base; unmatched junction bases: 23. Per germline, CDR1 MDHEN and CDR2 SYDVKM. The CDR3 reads CASIPTHSGTGRSGSGNTIYF. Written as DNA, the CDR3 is TGTGCCAGCATTCCCACTCATTCCGGGACAGGGCGGTCTGGGTCTGGAAACACCATATATTTT. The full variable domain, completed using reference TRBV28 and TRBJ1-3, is DVKVTQSSRYLVKRTGEKVFLECVQDMDHENMFWYRQDPGLGLRLIYFSYDVKMKEKGDIPEGYSVSREKKERFSLILESASTNQTSMYLCASIPTHSGTGRSGSGNTIYFGEGSWLTVV.

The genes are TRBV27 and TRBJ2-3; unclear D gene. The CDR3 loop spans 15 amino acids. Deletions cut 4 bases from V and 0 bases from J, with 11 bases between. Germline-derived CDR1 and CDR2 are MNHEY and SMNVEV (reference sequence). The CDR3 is CASSSSLFSTDTQYF. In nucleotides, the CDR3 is TGTGCCAGCAGTTCGAGCCTATTCAGCACAGATACGCAGTATTTT.

The CDR3 region is CASTRTGETYGYTF. The DNA for the CDR3 is TGCGCCAGCACCCGGACAGGGGAAACCTATGGCTACACCTTC. V and J are TRBV5-1 and TRBJ1-2, with TRBD1 identical over 9 bases. This CDR3 contains 14 residues. Looked up from germline, CDR1 is SGHRS and CDR2 is YFSETQ. The ends lost 6 bases at V and 4 bases at J; junction bases unmatched: 7. The whole variable domain, filled in from reference TRBV5-1 and TRBJ1-2, reads KAGVTQTPRYLIKTRGQQVTLSCSPISGHRSVSWYQQTPGQGLQFLFEYFSETQRNKGNFPGRFSGRQFSNSRSEMNVSTLELGDSALYLCASTRTGETYGYTFGSGTRLTVV.

The CDR3 protein is CASSFTGGFNQPQHF. The CDR3 region has the DNA TGTGCCAGCAGTTTTACAGGGGGCTTCAATCAGCCCCAGCATTTT. The chain is built from TRBV6-4 and TRBJ1-5; 9 nucleotides line up with TRBD1. CDR3 length equals 15 residues. Looked up from germline, CDR1 is MRHNA and CDR2 is SNTAGT. V lost 5 bases to trimming and J lost 3 bases; unmatched junction nucleotides: 5.

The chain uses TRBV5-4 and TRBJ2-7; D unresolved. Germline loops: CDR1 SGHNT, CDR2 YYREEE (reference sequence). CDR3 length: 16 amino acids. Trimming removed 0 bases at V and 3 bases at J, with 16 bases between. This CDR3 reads CASSLGRSLGVYEQYF. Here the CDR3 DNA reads TGTGCCAGCAGCTTGGGACGCTCTTTGGGCGTCTACGAGCAGTACTTC.

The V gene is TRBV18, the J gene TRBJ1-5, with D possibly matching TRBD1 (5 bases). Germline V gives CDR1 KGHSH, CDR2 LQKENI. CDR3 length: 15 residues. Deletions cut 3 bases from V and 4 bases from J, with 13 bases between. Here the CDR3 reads CASSPVPGSNQPQHF. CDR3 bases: TGTGCCAGCTCACCCGTACCAGGGTCTAATCAGCCCCAGCATTTT.

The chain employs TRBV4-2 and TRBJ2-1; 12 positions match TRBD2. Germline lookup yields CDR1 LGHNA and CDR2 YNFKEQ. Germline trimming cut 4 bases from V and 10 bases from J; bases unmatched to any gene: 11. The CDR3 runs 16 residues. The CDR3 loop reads CASSPRLAGDTEEQFF. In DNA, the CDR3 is TGTGCCAGCAGCCCCAGACTAGCGGGGGACACCGAAGAGCAGTTCTTC.

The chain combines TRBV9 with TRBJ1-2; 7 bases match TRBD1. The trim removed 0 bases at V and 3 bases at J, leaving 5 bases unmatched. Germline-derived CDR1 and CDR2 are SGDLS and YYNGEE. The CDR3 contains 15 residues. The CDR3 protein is CASSVGGRGDYGYTF. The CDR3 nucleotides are TGTGCCAGCAGCGTAGGAGGCAGGGGGGACTATGGCTACACCTTC.

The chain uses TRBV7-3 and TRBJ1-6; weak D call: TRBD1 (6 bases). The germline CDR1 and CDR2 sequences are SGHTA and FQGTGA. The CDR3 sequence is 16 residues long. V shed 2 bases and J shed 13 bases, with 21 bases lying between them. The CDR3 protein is CASSLREQGVGAPLHF. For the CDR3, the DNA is TGTGCCAGCAGCTTACGGGAACAGGGCGTAGGGGCGCCCCTCCACTTT.

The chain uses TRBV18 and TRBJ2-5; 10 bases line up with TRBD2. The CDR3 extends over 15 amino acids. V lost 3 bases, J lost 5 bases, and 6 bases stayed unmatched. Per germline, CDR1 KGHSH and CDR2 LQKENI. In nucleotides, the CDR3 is TGTGCCAGCTCACCCCCGCTAGCGGGAGAGGAGACCCAGTACTTC. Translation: CASSPPLAGEETQYF.

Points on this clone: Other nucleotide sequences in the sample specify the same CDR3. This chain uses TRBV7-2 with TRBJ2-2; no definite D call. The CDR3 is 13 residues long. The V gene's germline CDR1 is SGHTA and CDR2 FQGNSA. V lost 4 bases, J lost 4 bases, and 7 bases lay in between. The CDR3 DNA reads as TGTGCCAGCAGCTCAAAGAGCACCGGGGAGCTGTTTTTT. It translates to CASSSKSTGELFF.

In DNA, the CDR3 is TGCGCCAGCAGCCGGGGACTAGCGGGGGGGAATGAGCAGTTCTTC. Translation gives CASSRGLAGGNEQFF. V gene TRBV4-1 combines with J gene TRBJ2-1; 16 bases agree with TRBD2. The CDR3 is 15 amino acids. The germline V gene has CDR1 MGHRA and CDR2 YSYEKL. J gave up 7 bases and V 4 bases, and 1 base lay outside the gene matches.

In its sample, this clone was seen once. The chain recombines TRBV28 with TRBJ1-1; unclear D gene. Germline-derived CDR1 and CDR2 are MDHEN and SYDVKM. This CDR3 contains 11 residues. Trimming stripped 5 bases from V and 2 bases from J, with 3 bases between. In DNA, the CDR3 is TGTGCCAGCAGTATAAACACTGAAGCTTTCTTT. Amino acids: CASSINTEAFF.

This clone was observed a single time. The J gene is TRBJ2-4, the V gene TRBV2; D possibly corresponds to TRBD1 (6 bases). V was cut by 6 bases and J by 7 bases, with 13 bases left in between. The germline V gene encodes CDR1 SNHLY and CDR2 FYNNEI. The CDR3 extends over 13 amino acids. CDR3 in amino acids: CASRETGPNIQYF. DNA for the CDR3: TGTGCCAGCAGAGAAACAGGGCCGAACATTCAGTACTTC.